These 2 T cell receptor beta chains were sequenced from one sample in a study of B cell selection in AIRE deficiency (dated by TCRdb to about 2019). Receptor amplification or capture employed the immunoSEQ multiplex PCR assay. The clones in this table, taken by TCRdb from immuneACCESS, are in-frame only. Not every clone is retained; where verified, under half of the shortfall comes from an unresolved V gene, and the cause of the rest is unknown. For this sample the table gives around 26,000 clones, of which around 93% were detected only once. The ten largest make up 0.95% to 1.3% of the sample. CD4+CD25hiCD127low/negative cells were sorted as the regulatory T cell population. Sequencing was performed on CD4+CD25+ Tregs sorted from PBMCs. The receptors shown here come from a human donor in good health.

This sequence joins TRBV19 and TRBJ1-5; no firm D call. CDR1 and CDR2 (germline): LNHDA, SQIVND (reference sequence). V lost 6 bases to trimming and J lost 9 bases, with 18 bases between them. The CDR3 is 14 amino acids. CDR3 sequence (DNA): TGTGCCAGTAGCTTCTCCCCAGTCGGGTGGCCCCAGCATTTT. Its translation: CASSFSPVGWPQHF.

J is TRBJ2-5 and V is TRBV10-3; 8 nucleotides align to TRBD2. With 6 bases clipped from V and 5 bases from J, the junction kept 5 bases outside the gene matches. CDR1 is ENHRY, CDR2 SYGVKD, per germline. The CDR3 sequence is 13 residues long. The CDR3 bases are TGTGCCATCAGCGGCGGGGGGCTGGAGACCCAGTACTTC. Translated: CAISGGGLETQYF.